This T cell receptor (beta chain) is from a study of blood T cell repertoires in COVID-19. Background on the study: Acute and convalescent COVID-19 samples came from the United States, Italy and Spain. T cells, B-cell-depleted T cells, or PBMCs supplied cDNA or gDNA.

The CDR3 is 16 amino acids. CDR1 and CDR2 from the germline V gene are MNHNS and SASEGT. V was pared by 2 bases and J by 8 bases, with 9 bases of the junction left unmatched. The authors' processing: It was from reference gene primer amplification that nucleated cell counts were estimated. TCRdb's table, derived via immunoSEQ multiplex PCR, lists solely in-frame clones and lacks some. V and J calls and clone size come straight from that table; D and trimming were deduced from the DNA. This table has 12,000 or so clones, over 75% appearing once. Sequenced sample: peripheral blood. This clonotype originated in an elderly man with acute or convalescent COVID-19. This sequence joins TRBV6-1 and TRBJ2-3; 11 bases are a match to TRBD2. As DNA, the CDR3 is TGTGCCAGCAGTGAACCGGGGACTAGCGGAAGTGGTACGCAGTATTTT. Amino acids: CASSEPGTSGSGTQYF.